This entry lists 31 T cell receptor beta chains sequenced from one sample in a study of cytomegalovirus exposure and HLA in healthy donors. The PCR used 60 Vbeta and 13 Jbeta primers. Profiled with immunoSEQ multiplex PCR; TCRdb holds only in-frame clones, not every one. The top ten hold about 1.9% of the sample, which has approximately 220,000 clones, about 70% seen once. Material for sequencing was PBMCs. The receptors here all came from a young woman in good health and CMV-seronegative.

The gene calls are TRBV15 and TRBJ2-1, with D unclear. V lost 1 base and J 9 bases, leaving 10 bases between the germline ends. The CDR3 covers 13 residues. Germline CDR1 LNHNV, CDR2 YYDKDF (reference sequence). The CDR3 protein is CATSRGLLGEQFF. Here the CDR3 DNA reads TGTGCCACCAGCAGAGGGTTACTTGGTGAGCAGTTCTTC.

A few counts support this clone. The rearrangement joins TRBV7-9 to TRBJ1-1; possibly TRBD1 for D (6 bases). The CDR3 totals 14 residues. Between the trimmed V and J ends, which lost 1 base and 4 bases, there was a span of 10 bases. CDR1 and CDR2 from the germline V gene are SEHNR and FQNEAQ (reference sequence). The CDR3 DNA is TGTGCCAGCAGCTTAGTTGGGACAAGCACTGAAGCTTTCTTT. The encoded protein is CASSLVGTSTEAFF. The whole variable domain, remainder taken from reference TRBV7-9 and TRBJ1-1, is DTGVSQNPRHKITKRGQNVTFRCDPISEHNRLYWYRQTLGQGPEFLTYFQNEAQLEKSRLLSDRFSAERPKGSFSTLEIQRTEQGDSAMYLCASSLVGTSTEAFFGQGTRLTVV.

V is TRBV11-2 and J is TRBJ2-1, with D possibly matching TRBD2 (6 bases). V shed 5 bases and J shed 6 bases, with 20 bases lying between them. Germline V gene lookup returns CDR1 SGHAT and CDR2 FQNNGV. The CDR3 is made up of 16 amino acids. This chain's CDR3 is CASSPLTSRGPNEQFF. The CDR3 nucleotides read TGTGCCAGCAGCCCCCTAACTAGCCGAGGACCCAATGAGCAGTTCTTC.

This CDR3 reads CASSSGGHGYTF. CDR3 nucleotide sequence: TGTGCCAGCAGTTCCGGCGGGCATGGCTACACCTTC. This sequence joins TRBV6-5 and TRBJ1-2; D not resolved. V was shortened by 4 bases and J by 6 bases, with 9 bases between the two germline ends. The V gene's germline CDR1 is MNHEY and CDR2 SVGAGI. The CDR3 has 12 amino acids.

V and J are TRBV2 and TRBJ2-5, with TRBD2 identical over 7 bases. The CDR3 is 14 residues long. CDR1 and CDR2 (germline): SNHLY, FYNNEI. V shed 8 bases and J 4 bases; nucleotides not matched to a gene: 10. The CDR3 reads CASRAGGWAETQYF. CDR3 DNA sequence: TGTGCCAGCCGTGCCGGGGGGTGGGCAGAGACCCAGTACTTC.

This chain links TRBV6-5 with TRBJ1-1, with 7 nucleotides matching TRBD1. The CDR3 has 14 amino acids. From germline, CDR1 is MNHEY and CDR2 SVGAGI. J lost 3 bases, V lost 7 bases, and 8 bases had no gene match. The CDR3 bases are TGTGCCAGCAAAAATACAGGGGCTTACACTGAAGCTTTCTTT. It yields the protein CASKNTGAYTEAFF.

This chain links TRBV15 with TRBJ1-5; D perhaps matches TRBD1 (5 bases). Germline V lookup: CDR1 LNHNV, CDR2 YYDKDF (reference sequence). V was shortened by 1 base and J by 1 base, with 8 bases between the two germline ends. The CDR3 is 15 amino acids. The chain's CDR3 is CATSRGQGSNQPQHF. The CDR3 bases are TGTGCCACCAGCAGAGGGCAGGGAAGCAATCAGCCCCAGCATTTT. The full variable domain, its missing parts supplied by reference TRBV15 and TRBJ1-5, is DAMVIQNPRYQVTQFGKPVTLSCSQTLNHNVMYWYQQKSSQAPKLLFHYYDKDFNNEADTPDNFQSRRPNTSFCFLDIRSPGLGDTAMYLCATSRGQGSNQPQHFGDGTRLSIL.

As regards this clone: The same CDR3 arises from other DNA sequences in this sample as well. The gene calls are TRBV9 and TRBJ2-3; no clear D. The length of the CDR3 is 14 residues. Germline V gene lookup returns CDR1 SGDLS and CDR2 YYNGEE. Trimming stripped 0 bases from V and 0 bases from J, with 5 bases between. The CDR3 loop reads CASSVAGSTDTQYF. CDR3 bases: TGTGCCAGCAGCGTAGCCGGGAGCACAGATACGCAGTATTTT.

DNA for the CDR3: TGTGCCAGCAGTTTCACACAGGGTGGGAACTACGAGCAGTACTTC. Its translation is CASSFTQGGNYEQYF. The chain joins TRBV6-1 to TRBJ2-7; D might be TRBD1 (6 bases). The germline CDR1 and CDR2 sequences are MNHNS and SASEGT. The CDR3 is 15 amino acids. V was shortened by 5 bases and J by 3 bases, with 17 bases between the two germline ends.

This clone appeared a single time. This chain connects TRBV9 to TRBJ2-2; 9 positions agree with TRBD2. The CDR3 extends over 16 amino acids. CDR1 SGDLS and CDR2 YYNGEE come from the germline V gene. Germline trimming cut 4 bases from V and 0 bases from J; bases unmatched to any gene: 4. CDR3 nucleotide sequence: TGTGCCAGCAGCACGACTAGCGGACCGAACACCGGGGAGCTGTTTTTT. Encoded protein: CASSTTSGPNTGELFF.

A single count supports this clone. Additional DNA sequences in this sample encode the identical CDR3. The chain uses TRBV9 and TRBJ2-1; no clear D gene. Per the germline V gene, CDR1 is SGDLS and CDR2 is YYNGEE. The germline V and J ends were trimmed by 0 bases and 1 base, with 5 bases remaining between them. The CDR3 length is 14 residues. The CDR3 here is CASSVAGSYNEQFF. The CDR3 DNA sequence: TGTGCCAGCAGCGTAGCGGGTTCCTACAATGAGCAGTTCTTC.

This clone has a handful of counts. A much larger clone differs by one base, so this may be a read error. The CDR3 DNA is TGTGCCAGCAGCAAAGACCCCTGGGGGCTGGAGGCCCAGCATTTT. Translated, it gives CASSKDPWGLEAQHF. V is TRBV4-2 and J is TRBJ1-5; TRBD1 might be the D (6 bases). The CDR3 consists of 15 residues. Per the germline V gene, CDR1 is LGHNA and CDR2 is YNFKEQ.

The CDR3 loop reads CSAQGRDGYTF. The DNA of the CDR3 is TGCAGTGCGCAGGGGAGGGATGGCTACACCTTC. This chain links TRBV20-1 with TRBJ1-2, with D perhaps matching TRBD1 (6 bases). The CDR3 is 11 amino acids. CDR1 is DFQATT, CDR2 SNEGSKA, per germline (reference sequence). V was shortened by 6 bases and J by 6 bases, with 11 bases between the two germline ends.

The V call is TRBV4-1, the J call TRBJ1-1; no firm D call. Germline V gene lookup returns CDR1 MGHRA and CDR2 YSYEKL. CDR3 size: 13 residues. The V end was cut by 3 bases, the J end by 5 bases, with 10 bases between. The CDR3 loop reads CASSQSPSTEAFF. The CDR3 DNA reads TGCGCCAGCAGCCAGAGCCCTTCGACTGAAGCTTTCTTT.

There are a few counts of this clone. The chain couples TRBV5-1 to TRBJ1-2, with TRBD1 matching 9 bases. V lost 3 bases, J lost 7 bases, and 7 bases stayed unmatched. This CDR3 is built from 14 residues. Germline loops: CDR1 SGHRS, CDR2 YFSETQ. CDR3 sequence reads: CASSYGQGLIGYTF. The DNA for the CDR3 is TGCGCCAGCAGCTACGGACAGGGGTTGATTGGCTACACCTTC.

This chain links TRBV25-1 with TRBJ2-3, with D tentatively TRBD1 (6 bases). The germline V gene has CDR1 MGHDK and CDR2 SYGVNS. Between the trimmed V and J ends, which lost 0 bases and 6 bases, there was a span of 13 bases. This CDR3 spans 15 amino acids. CDR3 loop: CASSEYGRGTDTQYF. The CDR3 DNA is TGTGCCAGCAGTGAATACGGCAGGGGAACGGATACGCAGTATTTT.

The V gene is TRBV2, the J gene TRBJ1-2; D ambiguous. The ends were cut back, 4 bases at V and 5 bases at J, with 8 bases in the middle. The CDR3 covers 12 residues. From germline, CDR1 is SNHLY and CDR2 FYNNEI. CDR3 sequence reads: CASSGGGYGYTF. The CDR3 DNA follows: TGTGCCAGCAGTGGTGGAGGTTATGGCTACACCTTC.

The chain is built from TRBV6-6 and TRBJ2-5; 9 positions agree with TRBD2. The end of the DNA aligns better with TRBJ2-7, so the J call may be wrong. This CDR3 has 16 amino acids. Germline V gene sequence: CDR1 MNHNY, CDR2 SVGAGI (reference sequence). The CDR3 here is CASTPGREGLGYEQYF. The CDR3 nucleotides read TGTGCCAGCACCCCGGGGCGGGAGGGCCTTGGGTACGAGCAGTACTTC.

V and J are TRBV11-3 and TRBJ2-5; perhaps TRBD1 as D (6 bases). Germline loops: CDR1 SGHNT, CDR2 YENEEA. The V end lost 5 bases, the J end lost 3 bases, and 19 bases lay between the germline ends. The length of the CDR3 is 16 residues. This CDR3 reads CASSPSGGSGEETQYF. CDR3 sequence (DNA): TGTGCCAGCAGCCCTAGTGGGGGCTCTGGGGAAGAGACCCAGTACTTC.

The rearrangement links TRBV5-6 to TRBJ1-5, with TRBD1 matching over 10 bases. Trimming cost V 1 base and J 0 bases; bases outside gene matches: 10. The CDR3 is 19 amino acids. CDR1 SGHDT and CDR2 YYEEEE come from the germline V gene. The CDR3 DNA follows: TGTGCCAGCAGCTTGACCGGGACAGGGGTGCGATATAGCAATCAGCCCCAGCATTTT. It translates to CASSLTGTGVRYSNQPQHF. Complete variable domain (other parts from reference TRBV5-6 and TRBJ1-5): DAGVTQSPTHLIKTRGQQVTLRCSPKSGHDTVSWYQQALGQGPQFIFQYYEEEERQRGNFPDRFSGHQFPNYSSELNVNALLLGDSALYLCASSLTGTGVRYSNQPQHFGDGTRLSIL.

The chain carries TRBV5-1 and TRBJ1-1, with no clear D. The CDR3 covers 14 residues. The germline gives CDR1 SGHRS, CDR2 YFSETQ. Trimming removed 1 base from V and 0 bases from J, with 7 bases in between. The CDR3 spells CASSLYYMNTEAFF. As DNA, the CDR3 is TGCGCCAGCAGCTTGTACTATATGAACACTGAAGCTTTCTTT.

The rearrangement links TRBV19 to TRBJ1-5; no clear D. Trimming removed 5 bases from V and 3 bases from J, with 17 bases in between. The CDR3 runs 16 residues. The germline gives CDR1 LNHDA, CDR2 SQIVND (reference sequence). The CDR3 sequence: CASSETANPLNQPQHF. The CDR3 DNA reads as TGTGCCAGTAGTGAGACTGCTAACCCGCTCAATCAGCCCCAGCATTTT.

The rearrangement uses TRBV6-5 and TRBJ1-1, with 7 bases identical to TRBD1. Per germline, CDR1 MNHEY and CDR2 SVGAGI. This CDR3 has 15 residues. The V and J ends lost 2 bases and 1 base, in that order; junction bases with no gene match: 4. The CDR3 DNA is TGTGCCAGCAGTTACGAGGGGGCCGAGAACACTGAAGCTTTCTTT. This gives the protein CASSYEGAENTEAFF.

Details on this clone: The junction shows a germline mismatch at one end, possibly a read error. The chain is built from TRBV27 and TRBJ2-1; 13 bases are a match to TRBD2. This CDR3 spans 17 amino acids. Germline V gives CDR1 MNHEY, CDR2 SMNVEV (reference sequence). CDR3 nucleotide sequence: TGTGTCAGCAGTCTTTCCTGGACTAGCGGGAGTGTCAATGAGCAGTTCTTC. It yields the protein CVSSLSWTSGSVNEQFF.

The rearrangement uses TRBV10-2 and TRBJ1-1; D remains unclear. Germline V gene data show CDR1 as WSHSY and CDR2 as SAAADI. Trimming cost V 2 bases and J 3 bases, with 13 bases left between them. The length of the CDR3 is 15 residues. The CDR3 region is CASSEKHRPDTEAFF. DNA for the CDR3: TGCGCCAGCAGTGAGAAGCACAGACCAGACACTGAAGCTTTCTTT.

The chain combines TRBV5-1 with TRBJ2-1, with D tentatively TRBD2 (6 bases). CDR3 length: 13 amino acids. Germline V gives CDR1 SGHRS, CDR2 YFSETQ. With 8 bases removed from V and 6 bases from J, the gap between germline ends came to 15 bases. The CDR3, as DNA: TGCGCCAGTAGACTAGACGGGTTCAATGAGCAGTTCTTC. This encodes CASRLDGFNEQFF.

J is TRBJ1-2 and V is TRBV2; 7 bases are shared with TRBD1. The CDR3 extends over 15 amino acids. The germline V gene has CDR1 SNHLY and CDR2 FYNNEI. V was pared by 7 bases and J by 6 bases, with 14 bases of the junction left unmatched. As DNA, the CDR3 is TGTGCCAGCAACTCAATACAGGGGAATCACGATGGCTACACCTTC. Amino acids: CASNSIQGNHDGYTF.

V is TRBV19 and J is TRBJ2-1, with 9 bases matching TRBD2. Germline loops: CDR1 LNHDA, CDR2 SQIVND (reference sequence). V gave up 1 base and J gave up 5 bases; unmatched junction bases: 6. The CDR3 consists of 16 residues. Written as DNA, the CDR3 is TGTGCCAGTAGTATAGGGCAGCGGGAGGACGACAATGAGCAGTTCTTC. Amino acid sequence: CASSIGQREDDNEQFF.

The rearrangement joins TRBV11-3 to TRBJ2-1; TRBD1 aligns across 7 bases. Germline lookup yields CDR1 SGHNT and CDR2 YENEEA. The CDR3 length is 15 residues. J was trimmed by 5 bases and V by 5 bases; bases with no gene match: 9. The CDR3 sequence: CASSPQGETHNEQFF. Written as DNA, the CDR3 is TGTGCCAGCAGCCCTCAGGGGGAGACCCACAATGAGCAGTTCTTC.

In this sample, this clone turned up a few times. This chain uses TRBV18 with TRBJ2-1; 10 bases are shared with TRBD2. In germline, CDR1 is KGHSH, CDR2 LQKENI. V shed 5 bases, J shed 4 bases, and the junction held 5 bases outside the gene matches. The CDR3 sequence is 15 residues long. Here the CDR3 DNA reads TGTGCCAGCTCAGACCTAGCGGGGGAATACAATGAGCAGTTCTTC. As protein: CASSDLAGEYNEQFF.

In its sample, this clone was seen a few times. The CDR3 DNA reads as TGTGCCAGCAGTGACATGGGGAGAGCGAACACCGGGGAGCTGTTTTTT. Residues: CASSDMGRANTGELFF. The rearrangement uses TRBV6-1 and TRBJ2-2; D might be TRBD2 (5 bases). CDR3 size: 16 residues. Germline loops: CDR1 MNHNS, CDR2 SASEGT. V was trimmed by 3 bases and J by 0 bases, leaving 11 bases between them.